This TCR beta chain was captured in a study of cytomegalovirus exposure and HLA in healthy donors. Investigators did not record CMV serostatus for this donor. Findings of the study overall: An assumption of roughly uniform sequencing depth across donors underlay the presence/absence analyses. Because they were indistinguishable, some V segments, including TRBV6-2 and TRBV6-3, were excluded. The listing of 150 to 200 TCR beta chains classed them as cytomegalovirus-associated.

As for this clone: Its cognate antigen is unknown.

PCR employed 60 Vbeta and 13 Jbeta primers. The method was immunoSEQ multiplex PCR; TCRdb's version includes in-frame clones alone and lacks a portion of them. This sample carries 150,000 to 200,000 clones, 75% to 90% of them seen once, and the ten largest clones take around 2%. The CDR3 extends over 11 amino acids. Trimming shortened V by 5 bases and J by 5 bases, and 8 bases separated the two germline ends. Germline values: CDR1 SGDLS, CDR2 YYNGEE. J is TRBJ2-7 and V is TRBV9, with TRBD1 as a possible D gene (6 bases). Input material: PBMCs. The receptor's source is a human donor in good health. The DNA of the CDR3 is TGTGCCAGCAGTTCAGGGGACGAGCAGTACTTC. Translation gives CASSSGDEQYF.